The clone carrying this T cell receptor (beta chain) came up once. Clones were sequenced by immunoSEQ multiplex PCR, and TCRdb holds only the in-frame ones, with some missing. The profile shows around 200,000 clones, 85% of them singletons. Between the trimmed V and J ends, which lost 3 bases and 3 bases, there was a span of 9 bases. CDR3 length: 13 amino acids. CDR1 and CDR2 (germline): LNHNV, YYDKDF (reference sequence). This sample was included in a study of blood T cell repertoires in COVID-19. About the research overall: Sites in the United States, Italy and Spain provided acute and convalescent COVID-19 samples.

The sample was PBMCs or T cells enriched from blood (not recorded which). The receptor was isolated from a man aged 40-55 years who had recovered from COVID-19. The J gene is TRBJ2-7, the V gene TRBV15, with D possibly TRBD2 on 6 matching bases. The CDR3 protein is CATSRQTSYEQYF. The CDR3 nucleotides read TGTGCCACCAGCAGGCAGACTAGCTACGAGCAGTACTTC.